The entry that follows covers one T cell receptor beta chain sequence. CDR1 and CDR2 (germline): MGHDK, SYGVNS. The length of the CDR3 is 13 residues. V lost 6 bases, J lost 3 bases, and 12 bases lay in between. This entry belongs to a study of blood T cell repertoires in COVID-19. Whole-study context: Some COVID-19 samples were acute and others convalescent; all came from the United States, Italy and Spain.

Cohort allocation depended upon clinical history that participants reported. For recovered donors of Cohort 3, there were two negative PCRs, clearance, or symptom resolution. Sequencing was performed with immunoSEQ multiplex PCR; in TCRdb, only in-frame clones are kept and a portion is missing. The sample holds 200,000 to 300,000 clones, 85% to 90% seen once. The receptor comes from a man aged 35-49 years who had recovered from COVID-19. This chain joins TRBV25-1 and TRBJ2-7; perhaps TRBD1 as D (6 bases). The sequencing sample was made of PBMCs or T cells enriched from blood (not recorded which). CDR3 amino acids: CASSGTPFYEQYF. Written as DNA, the CDR3 is TGTGCCAGCAGCGGGACACCCTTCTACGAGCAGTACTTC.